The 21 T cell receptor beta chains below all came from one sample that was sequenced in a study of T-cell memory formation after mild COVID-19. Each CDR3 protein is one row after TCRdb ran MiXCR on the 5' RACE reads. The sample lists hundreds of thousands of distinct CDR3 sequences, under 25% seen once, with around 13% in the top ten. The specimen was PBMCs or a T cell subset sorted from them (not recorded which). Receptors originate from an adult woman who had mild COVID-19 (a few samples of this study predate the infection). Cell type and time point are not known.

V gene TRBV5-1 combines with J gene TRBJ2-1; D is possibly TRBD1 (6 bases). The CDR3 extends over 12 amino acids. Germline loops: CDR1 SGHRS, CDR2 YFSETQ. Trimming left V 4 bases short and J 10 bases short, with 12 bases between. The CDR3 DNA reads as TGCGCCAGCAGCCGGGACACCCCCGAGCAGTTCTTC. Its protein product is CASSRDTPEQFF.

The J gene is TRBJ2-7, the V gene TRBV5-6, with 8 bases aligning to TRBD2. Germline CDR1 is SGHDT and CDR2 is YYEEEE. The CDR3 loop spans 19 amino acids. V lost 0 bases and J lost 5; bases outside the gene matches: 19. CDR3 region: CASSLERGRGGLILHEQYF. In nucleotides, the CDR3 is TGTGCCAGCAGCTTGGAACGGGGACGGGGGGGCCTTATTCTGCACGAGCAGTACTTC.

This clonotype occurred a few times. The chain has TRBV7-6 and TRBJ2-5; D is unclear. Trimming shortened V by 5 bases and J by 5 bases, and 18 bases separated the two germline ends. CDR1 is SGHVS, CDR2 FNYEAQ, per germline. CDR3 length equals 15 residues. CDR3 loop: CASSPVSVLRETQYF. DNA of the CDR3: TGTGCCAGCAGCCCCGTGTCGGTCTTGAGGGAGACCCAGTACTTC.

This clonotype was seen only a few times. CDR3 region: CASSSRPGSTNEKLFF. As DNA, the CDR3 is TGTGCCAGCAGCTCACGCCCAGGGTCCACTAATGAAAAACTGTTTTTT. This chain joins TRBV5-6 and TRBJ1-4, with TRBD1 as a possible D gene (5 bases). Germline V gives CDR1 SGHDT, CDR2 YYEEEE. This CDR3 is 16 amino acids long. Between the trimmed V and J ends, which lost 3 bases and 2 bases, there was a span of 14 bases.

Only a few counts were recorded for this clonotype. This chain joins TRBV10-3 and TRBJ2-1, with 9 positions matching TRBD1. Germline CDR1 ENHRY, CDR2 SYGVKD. The CDR3 is made up of 17 amino acids. V was pared by 0 bases and J by 6 bases, with 9 bases of the junction left unmatched. CDR3 sequence (DNA): TGTGCCATCAGTGAGTCGATTGGACAGGGGAGATTCAATGAGCAGTTCTTC. It codes for CAISESIGQGRFNEQFF.

Here the CDR3 DNA reads TGTGCCAGCAGCTTAGAGCAGGGCGGTGAAGCTTTCTTT. Protein: CASSLEQGGEAFF. V is TRBV7-4 and J is TRBJ1-1, with D maybe TRBD1 (5 bases). The CDR3 is 13 amino acids. Trimming pared 1 base from V and 7 bases from J, leaving 10 bases between. Germline V CDR1 and CDR2: SGHVT, SQSDAQ.

This chain joins TRBV4-2 and TRBJ2-7, with 9 bases aligning to TRBD2. The CDR3 spans 16 residues. After removal of 4 bases from V and 3 bases from J, the junction contained 10 bases not matched to a gene. Germline V lookup: CDR1 LGHNA, CDR2 YNFKEQ. CDR3 protein: CASSPGGAGGLYEQYF. The CDR3 DNA reads as TGTGCCAGCAGCCCCGGCGGGGCGGGAGGGCTCTACGAGCAGTACTTC.

This clonotype was seen a few times. The V gene is TRBV12-3 or TRBV12-4, the J gene TRBJ1-4; 8 bases are a match to TRBD1. The trim removed 4 bases at V and 6 bases at J, leaving 7 bases unmatched. There are 15 residues in the CDR3. CDR3 amino acids: CASSYSGGADEKLFF. CDR3 DNA: TGTGCCAGCAGTTACTCAGGGGGCGCTGATGAAAAACTGTTTTTT.

V gene TRBV6-5 combines with J gene TRBJ2-5; D possibly corresponds to TRBD2 (6 bases). V was shortened by 2 bases and J by 5 bases, with 15 bases between the two germline ends. Germline CDR1 is MNHEY and CDR2 is SVGAGI. CDR3 length: 15 amino acids. CDR3 loop: CASSYPSGGSETQYF. CDR3 nucleotide sequence: TGTGCCAGCAGTTACCCGAGTGGGGGGTCGGAGACCCAGTACTTC.

V usage is TRBV12-3 or TRBV12-4 and J usage is TRBJ1-1; D is undetermined. V lost 1 base and J lost 8, with 11 bases in between. The CDR3 contains 13 residues. The CDR3 is CASSLGWQAEAFF. Here the CDR3 DNA reads TGTGCCAGCAGTTTAGGATGGCAGGCGGAAGCTTTCTTT.

The rearrangement links TRBV9 to TRBJ2-1; 7 positions match TRBD1. Germline values: CDR1 SGDLS, CDR2 YYNGEE. Trimming at V came to 4 bases and at J to 1 base, leaving 11 bases not matched to a gene. The CDR3 extends over 17 amino acids. The CDR3 DNA is TGTGCCAGCAGCCCTCGGGACAGCCCCTATTCCTACAATGAGCAGTTCTTC. Translating it yields CASSPRDSPYSYNEQFF.

The chain couples TRBV5-6 to TRBJ2-1, with 8 bases that match TRBD2. Looked up from germline, CDR1 is SGHDT and CDR2 is YYEEEE. V was clipped by 7 bases and J by 9 bases; unmatched bases: 15. This CDR3 is 15 amino acids long. The CDR3 DNA is TGTGCCAGCTGGAGCGGGGGACATAAAGTCTCTGAGCAGTTCTTC. Its protein product is CASWSGGHKVSEQFF.

This clonotype appeared a few times. The V call is TRBV27, the J call TRBJ1-6, with D unresolved. The CDR3 is 12 residues long. Deletions cut 6 bases from V and 9 bases from J, with 9 bases between. Germline CDR1 is MNHEY and CDR2 is SMNVEV (reference sequence). The CDR3 spells CASRGSGSPLHF. The CDR3, as DNA: TGTGCCAGCAGGGGTAGCGGTTCACCCCTCCACTTT.

This chain connects TRBV12-3 or TRBV12-4 to TRBJ1-2, with D possibly TRBD1 on 5 matching bases. The CDR3 is made up of 12 amino acids. V lost 3 bases and J lost 8, with 10 bases in between. CDR3 sequence (DNA): TGTGCCAGCAGTTTCGCAGGGAGCGGCTACACCTTC. Amino acid sequence: CASSFAGSGYTF.

This clonotype was counted at least ten times. The V call is TRBV6-2 or TRBV6-3, the J call TRBJ2-7; D is tentatively TRBD1 or TRBD2 (5 bases each). V gave up 6 bases and J gave up 4 bases, with 16 bases separating them. The CDR3 has 14 amino acids. Germline-derived CDR1 and CDR2 are MNHEY and SVGEGT. The DNA for the CDR3 is TGTGCCAGCAGACCCGGGACCAACACTTACGAGCAGTACTTC. It specifies CASRPGTNTYEQYF.

This clonotype came up a few times. The chain has TRBV6-6 and TRBJ2-3; D may be TRBD2 (6 bases). Trimming took 4 bases from V and 5 from J, leaving 13 bases between them. Per germline, CDR1 MNHNY and CDR2 SVGAGI (reference sequence). The CDR3 loop spans 14 amino acids. The CDR3 here is CASSFGGSEDTQYF. The DNA for the CDR3 is TGTGCCAGCAGTTTCGGAGGGTCCGAAGATACGCAGTATTTT.

Here the CDR3 reads CASSLGEGAYSPLHF. The DNA for the CDR3 is TGCGCCAGCAGCTTGGGGGAGGGGGCATATTCACCCCTCCACTTT. This chain uses TRBV5-1 with TRBJ1-6; TRBD1 aligns across 7 bases. There are 15 residues in the CDR3. In germline, CDR1 is SGHRS, CDR2 YFSETQ. After removal of 0 bases from V and 8 bases from J, the junction contained 5 bases not matched to a gene.

This clonotype appeared many times. The chain carries TRBV7-6 and TRBJ2-3, with D hard to call. Trimming left V 4 bases short and J 0 bases short, with 5 bases between. Germline CDR1 reads SGHVS; CDR2 reads FNYEAQ. The length of the CDR3 is 13 residues. CDR3 region: CASSYTSTDTQYF. The CDR3 nucleotides read TGTGCCAGCAGCTACACTAGCACAGATACGCAGTATTTT.

The V call is TRBV12-3 or TRBV12-4, the J call TRBJ2-7; D not resolved. This CDR3 comprises 12 residues. Trimming took off 1 base at V and 6 bases at J, with 7 bases between the two ends. The CDR3 nucleotides are TGTGCCAGCAGTTTAGATTGGAGCGAGCAGTACTTC. The encoded protein is CASSLDWSEQYF.

This clonotype was counted only a few times. This rearrangement joins TRBV15 to TRBJ2-4; 9 nucleotides align to TRBD2. This CDR3 is 18 amino acids long. The V gene end was trimmed by 0 bases and the J gene end by 1 base; junction bases not matched to a gene: 7. CDR1 LNHNV and CDR2 YYDKDF come from the germline V gene (reference sequence). CDR3 nucleotides: TGTGCCACCAGCAGAGAAACCGGGACTAGCTGGGCCAAAAACATTCAGTACTTC. Its translation: CATSRETGTSWAKNIQYF.

This chain connects TRBV19 to TRBJ1-5; possible D gene TRBD1, 5 bases. V was shortened by 4 bases and J by 3 bases, with 13 bases between the two germline ends. CDR1 is LNHDA, CDR2 SQIVND, per germline (reference sequence). The CDR3 covers 15 residues. The CDR3 bases are TGTGCCAGTAGTAGGCCCGCAGGGAACAATCAGCCCCAGCATTTT. Translated: CASSRPAGNNQPQHF.